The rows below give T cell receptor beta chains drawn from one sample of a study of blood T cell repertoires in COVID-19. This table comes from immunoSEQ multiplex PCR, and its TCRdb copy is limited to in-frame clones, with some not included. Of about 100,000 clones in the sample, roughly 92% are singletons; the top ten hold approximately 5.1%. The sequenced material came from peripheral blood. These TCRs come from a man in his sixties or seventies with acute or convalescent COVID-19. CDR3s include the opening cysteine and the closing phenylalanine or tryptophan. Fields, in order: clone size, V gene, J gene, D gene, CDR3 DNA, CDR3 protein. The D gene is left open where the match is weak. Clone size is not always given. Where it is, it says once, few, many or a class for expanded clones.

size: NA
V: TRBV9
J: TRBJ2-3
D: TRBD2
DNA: TGTGCCAGCACCATTAGCGGGAGATACACAGATACGCAGTATTTT
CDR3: CASTISGRYTDTQYF

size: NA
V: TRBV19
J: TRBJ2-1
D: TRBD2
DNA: TGTGCCAGTAGTATAAGCCATAGCGGGATATTTTACAATGAGCAGTTCTTC
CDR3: CASSISHSGIFYNEQFF

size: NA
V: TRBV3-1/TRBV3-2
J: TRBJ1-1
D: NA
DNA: TGTGCCAGCAGCCAATTTGGGGCGACTGAAGCTTTCTTT
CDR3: CASSQFGATEAFF

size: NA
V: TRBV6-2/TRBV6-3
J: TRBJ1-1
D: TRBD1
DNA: TGTGCCAGCAGTTACTCGAGGGACAGGATTTACACTGAAGCTTTCTTT
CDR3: CASSYSRDRIYTEAFF

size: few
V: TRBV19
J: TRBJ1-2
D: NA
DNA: TGTGCCAGTAGAGGACAGAACTATGGCTACACCTTC
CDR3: CASRGQNYGYTF

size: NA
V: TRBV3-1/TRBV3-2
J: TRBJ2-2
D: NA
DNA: TGTGCCAGCAGCCAAGTGGGACTCCTCACCGGGGAGCTGTTTTTT
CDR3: CASSQVGLLTGELFF

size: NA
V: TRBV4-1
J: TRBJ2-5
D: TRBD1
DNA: TGCGCCAGCAGCCAAGCAAGGGGGCCAGAGACCCAGTACTTC
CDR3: CASSQARGPETQYF

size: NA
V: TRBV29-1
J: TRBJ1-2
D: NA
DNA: TGCAGCTCCCCAGTTAACTATGGCTACACCTTC
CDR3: CSSPVNYGYTF

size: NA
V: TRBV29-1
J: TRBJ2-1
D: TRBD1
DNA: TGCAGCGTTGAAAGACAGGGCATCGGGATTAGTGAGCAGTTCTTC
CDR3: CSVERQGIGISEQFF

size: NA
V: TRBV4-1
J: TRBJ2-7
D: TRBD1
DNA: TGCGCCAGCAGCCAAGGTCCCCAGGGGGCCCACGAGCAGTACTTC
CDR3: CASSQGPQGAHEQYF

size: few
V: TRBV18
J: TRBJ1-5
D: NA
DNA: TGTGCCAGCCATACGGGGTTGAGCAATCAGCCCCAGCATTTT
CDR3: CASHTGLSNQPQHF

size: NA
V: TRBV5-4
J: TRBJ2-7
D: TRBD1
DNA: TGTGCCAGCAGTCAAGGACAGGGCCTCTCCTACGAGCAGTACTTC
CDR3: CASSQGQGLSYEQYF

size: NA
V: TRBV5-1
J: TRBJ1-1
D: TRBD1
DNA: TGCGCCAGCAGCTCCAAGACAGGGGGGAACACTGAAGCTTTCTTT
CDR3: CASSSKTGGNTEAFF

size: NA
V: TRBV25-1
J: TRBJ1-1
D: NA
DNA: TGTGCCAGCAGTGAATTGGAGGTCGGGGACACTGAAGCTTTCTTT
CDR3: CASSELEVGDTEAFF

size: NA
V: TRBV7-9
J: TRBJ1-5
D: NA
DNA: TGTGCCAGCAGCCTACAGGGTTTGCAGCCCCAGCATTTT
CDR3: CASSLQGLQPQHF

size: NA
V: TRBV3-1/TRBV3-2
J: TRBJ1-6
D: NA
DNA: TGTGCCAGCAGCCAAATGGAGGGATGGAGTTCACCCCTCCACTTT
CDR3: CASSQMEGWSSPLHF

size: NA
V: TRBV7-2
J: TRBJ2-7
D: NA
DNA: TGTGCCAGCAGCTTACACACCTTCTACGAGCAGTACTTC
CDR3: CASSLHTFYEQYF

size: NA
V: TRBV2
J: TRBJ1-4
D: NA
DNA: TGTGCCAGCAGCTACGGGAGGGGGAATGAAAAACTGTTTTTT
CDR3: CASSYGRGNEKLFF

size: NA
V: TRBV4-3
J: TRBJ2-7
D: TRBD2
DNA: TGCGCCAGCAGCCAAGATTTGTCTAGCGGGAGGGCCCGGGAGCAGTACTTC
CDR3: CASSQDLSSGRAREQYF

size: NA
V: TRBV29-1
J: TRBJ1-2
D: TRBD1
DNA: TGCAGCGTCGCGCCGGGACAGAACTATGGCTACACCTTC
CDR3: CSVAPGQNYGYTF

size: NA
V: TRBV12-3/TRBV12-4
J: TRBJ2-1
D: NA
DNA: TGTGCCAGCAGTCCCCGGACTATGAATGAGCAGTTCTTC
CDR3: CASSPRTMNEQFF

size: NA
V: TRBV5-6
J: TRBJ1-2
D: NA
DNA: TGTGCCAGCAGCTTGGAAGGGGGACGGGATGGCTACACCTTC
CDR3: CASSLEGGRDGYTF

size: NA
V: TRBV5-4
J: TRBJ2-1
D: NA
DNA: TGTGCCAGCAGCCAAATCGACAGGGAGGTTCAGTTCTTC
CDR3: CASSQIDREVQFF

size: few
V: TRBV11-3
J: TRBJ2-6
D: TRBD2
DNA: TGTGCCAGCAGCTTAGAACTAGCGGGTTTGGGGCTCTCTGGGGCCAACGTCCTGACTTTC
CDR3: CASSLELAGLGLSGANVLTF

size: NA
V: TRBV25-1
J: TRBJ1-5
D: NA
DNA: TGTGCCAGCAGTGAACGGTTTAGCAATCAGCCCCAGCATTTT
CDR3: CASSERFSNQPQHF

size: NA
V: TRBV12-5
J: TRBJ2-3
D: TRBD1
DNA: TGTGCTAGTGGACCGGACAGGGCCTTCACAGATACGCAGTATTTT
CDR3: CASGPDRAFTDTQYF

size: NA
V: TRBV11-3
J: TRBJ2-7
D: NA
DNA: TGTGCCAGCAGCTGGAACAGGGGGAGGGCGTACGAGCAGTACTTC
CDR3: CASSWNRGRAYEQYF

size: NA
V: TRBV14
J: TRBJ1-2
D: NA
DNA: TGTGCCAGCAGCCATTCAATAACCGCGCGGGCTGTCTATGGCTACACCTTC
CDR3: CASSHSITARAVYGYTF

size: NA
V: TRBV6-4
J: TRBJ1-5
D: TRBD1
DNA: TGTGCCAGCAGTGACTCGAGGCGAGGGACAGGGAATCAGCCCCAGCATTTT
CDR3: CASSDSRRGTGNQPQHF

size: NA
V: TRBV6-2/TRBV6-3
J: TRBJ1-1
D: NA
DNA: TGTGCCAGCAGTTACGGGGGGACGGGGAACACTGAAGCTTTCTTT
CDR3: CASSYGGTGNTEAFF

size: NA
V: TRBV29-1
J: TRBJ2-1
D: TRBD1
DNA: TGCAGCGTTGTGAAGGGGGCGGGTAATGAGCAGTTCTTC
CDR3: CSVVKGAGNEQFF

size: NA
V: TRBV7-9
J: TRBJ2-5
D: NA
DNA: TGTGCCAGCAGCCCAGGGGCTCTTCAGAAGGAGACCCAGTACTTC
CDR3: CASSPGALQKETQYF

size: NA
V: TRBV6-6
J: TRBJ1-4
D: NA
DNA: TGTGCCAGCAGTTCAGGGGCAACTAATGAAAAACTGTTTTTT
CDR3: CASSSGATNEKLFF

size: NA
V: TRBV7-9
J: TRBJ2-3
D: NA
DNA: TGTGCCAGCAGCTTAGTGAGGGGGGGCCCAGATACGCAGTATTTT
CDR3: CASSLVRGGPDTQYF

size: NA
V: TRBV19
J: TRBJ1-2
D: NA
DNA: TGTGCCAGTAGTGTCAGCGGCCCATATGGCTACACCTTC
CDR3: CASSVSGPYGYTF

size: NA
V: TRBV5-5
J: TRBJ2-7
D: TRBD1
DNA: TGTGCCAGCAGCTTCACTGTTGGGACAGGGGAGGCCTACGAGCAGTACTTC
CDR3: CASSFTVGTGEAYEQYF

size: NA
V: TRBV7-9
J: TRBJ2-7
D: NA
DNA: TGTGCCAGCAGCTTAGCTGAGCGGGCTTGGGGCTACGAGCAGTACTTC
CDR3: CASSLAERAWGYEQYF

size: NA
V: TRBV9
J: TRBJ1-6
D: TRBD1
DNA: TGTGCCAGCAGCGGCCGTCCCCGGACAGGGGAAAATAATTCACCCCTCCACTTT
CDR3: CASSGRPRTGENNSPLHF

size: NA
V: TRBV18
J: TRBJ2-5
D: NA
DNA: TGTGCCAGCTCACCCGGGTCTCAAGAGACCCAGTACTTC
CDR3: CASSPGSQETQYF

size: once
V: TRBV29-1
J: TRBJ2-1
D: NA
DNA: TGCAGTGGGGGAGAGGGGGCCTACAATGAGCAGTTCTTC
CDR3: CSGGEGAYNEQFF